This is a list of T cell receptor beta chains from one sample in a study of memory CD8 T cells in hepatitis C reinfection. Here immunoSEQ multiplex PCR was the method, and the copy in TCRdb shows in-frame clones only, minus some. The top ten clones hold about 1.3% of a sample with around 45,000 clones, roughly 88% of them seen once. Specimen: naive CD8+ T cells sorted from blood. The source of these receptors is a man aged 18 to 29 with hepatitis C virus infection. Each CDR3 is given without its conserved first and last residue. A row's size may be missing; if present it is once, few, many or a size class.

v_call: TRBV11-3
clone_size: once
cdr3_aa: ASGGDSGDTQY

v_call: TRBV6-1
clone_size: -
cdr3_aa: ASSGGGRVDQPQH

v_call: TRBV5-4
clone_size: -
cdr3_aa: ASSFQGARTEAF

v_call: TRBV4-1
clone_size: -
cdr3_aa: ASSQDRGTSGEQF

v_call: TRBV6-5
clone_size: -
cdr3_aa: ASSYLELGDYEQY

v_call: TRBV7-3
clone_size: -
cdr3_aa: ASSLTGGAPTDTQY

v_call: TRBV2
clone_size: once
cdr3_aa: ASSRPGQGRANEKLF

v_call: TRBV7-9
clone_size: -
cdr3_aa: ASSLTSGYQETQY

v_call: TRBV10-2
clone_size: -
cdr3_aa: ASKETAYSNQPQH

v_call: TRBV9
clone_size: -
cdr3_aa: ASSVAGVSYNEQF

v_call: TRBV5-1
clone_size: -
cdr3_aa: ASSLGDSTYGYT

v_call: TRBV27
clone_size: -
cdr3_aa: ASSFGGTENTEAF

v_call: TRBV5-4
clone_size: -
cdr3_aa: ASSAGDSWNTIY

v_call: TRBV5-1
clone_size: -
cdr3_aa: ASSSGLSGANVLT

v_call: TRBV6-1
clone_size: -
cdr3_aa: ASRPTLLNTEAF

v_call: TRBV19
clone_size: -
cdr3_aa: ASSTRDREETQY

v_call: TRBV2
clone_size: -
cdr3_aa: ASSISGGNYGAAYNEQF

v_call: TRBV5-1
clone_size: -
cdr3_aa: ASSATSGGQETQY

v_call: TRBV28
clone_size: once
cdr3_aa: ASSFFGTNSYNEQF

v_call: TRBV30
clone_size: -
cdr3_aa: AGATGEFHGYT

v_call: TRBV19
clone_size: -
cdr3_aa: ASSIDKEQGYNEQF

v_call: TRBV4-1
clone_size: -
cdr3_aa: ASSQAWGARWGELF

v_call: TRBV25-1
clone_size: -
cdr3_aa: ASSSVAGFNNEQF

v_call: TRBV15
clone_size: -
cdr3_aa: ATSRDTATNEKLF

v_call: TRBV28
clone_size: -
cdr3_aa: ASSRADTQY

v_call: TRBV6-5
clone_size: -
cdr3_aa: ASSPAGHEQF

v_call: TRBV28
clone_size: once
cdr3_aa: ASSPTGGGEQY

v_call: TRBV4-3
clone_size: -
cdr3_aa: ASSPDRSNTEAF

v_call: TRBV28
clone_size: -
cdr3_aa: ASRTQGANTGELF

v_call: TRBV29-1
clone_size: -
cdr3_aa: STRGGSQETQY

v_call: TRBV4-3
clone_size: -
cdr3_aa: ASSQATVYNSPLH

v_call: TRBV15
clone_size: -
cdr3_aa: ATTGTSAVQETQY

v_call: TRBV4-1
clone_size: once
cdr3_aa: ASSSLPGRETQY

v_call: TRBV9
clone_size: -
cdr3_aa: ASSRTGDQPQH

v_call: TRBV27
clone_size: -
cdr3_aa: ASSLTFVQGWNQPQH

v_call: TRBV27
clone_size: -
cdr3_aa: ASSPQTGGNQF

v_call: TRBV6-1
clone_size: -
cdr3_aa: ASRLTGTSYEQY

v_call: TRBV6-5
clone_size: -
cdr3_aa: ASSIRTGIDSPLH

v_call: TRBV30
clone_size: -
cdr3_aa: AWGMGQAFGAF

v_call: TRBV30
clone_size: -
cdr3_aa: AHSQRTSQETQY

v_call: TRBV6-6
clone_size: -
cdr3_aa: ASSHGAGANVLT

v_call: TRBV29-1
clone_size: -
cdr3_aa: SVVPSISYEQY

v_call: TRBV2
clone_size: -
cdr3_aa: ASRALGRETQY

v_call: TRBV7-9
clone_size: -
cdr3_aa: ASSTGGGPGETQY

v_call: TRBV19
clone_size: -
cdr3_aa: ASSLDLGLAGGRETQY

v_call: TRBV27
clone_size: -
cdr3_aa: ASSLHRNSNQPQH

v_call: TRBV7-8
clone_size: -
cdr3_aa: ASSSSRTGHNQPQH

v_call: TRBV9
clone_size: -
cdr3_aa: ASSLGGGIAKGNTIY

v_call: TRBV19
clone_size: -
cdr3_aa: ASSPGLPNTEAF

v_call: TRBV5-8
clone_size: -
cdr3_aa: ASSFRQGVETQY

v_call: TRBV5-1
clone_size: -
cdr3_aa: ASSLAGHEQY

v_call: TRBV2
clone_size: -
cdr3_aa: ASSPGLAGLYNEQF

v_call: TRBV7-9
clone_size: -
cdr3_aa: ASSFEGGVGNEQF

v_call: TRBV4-1
clone_size: -
cdr3_aa: ASSHYRGGEKLF